The 4 T cell receptor beta chains below come from one sample, sequenced in a study of cytomegalovirus exposure and HLA in healthy donors. Vbeta (60) and Jbeta (13) primers were used in the PCR. TCRdb keeps only in-frame clones here, not all; method: immunoSEQ multiplex PCR. The table includes about 180,000 clones, around 77% detected once. What was sequenced was PBMCs. The source is a man between 60 and 70 years old in good health and CMV-seronegative.

The chain couples TRBV7-4 to TRBJ2-1, with TRBD2 identical over 12 bases. V was pared by 1 base and J by 5 bases, with 6 bases of the junction left unmatched. The CDR3 is 17 amino acids. The germline gives CDR1 SGHVT, CDR2 SQSDAQ. The CDR3 region is CASSLERTSGKDNEQFF. In DNA, the CDR3 is TGTGCCAGCAGCTTAGAGAGGACTAGCGGGAAGGACAATGAGCAGTTCTTC. Full variable domain (remainder filled in from reference TRBV7-4 and TRBJ2-1): GAGVSQSPRYKVAKRGRDVALRCDSISGHVTLYWYRQTLGQGSEVLTYSQSDAQRDKSGRPSGRFSAERPERSVSTLKIQRTEQGDSAVYLCASSLERTSGKDNEQFFGPGTRLTVL.

This chain joins TRBV28 and TRBJ2-7, with 7 bases matching TRBD1. The CDR3 covers 14 residues. Germline values: CDR1 MDHEN, CDR2 SYDVKM. Trimming at V came to 6 bases and at J to 0 bases, leaving 5 bases not matched to a gene. The CDR3: CASRPGTVSYEQYF. DNA for the CDR3: TGTGCCAGCAGGCCCGGGACAGTCTCCTACGAGCAGTACTTC.

The chain employs TRBV7-9 and TRBJ1-1; D perhaps matches TRBD1 (6 bases). This CDR3 has 15 residues. The germline gives CDR1 SEHNR, CDR2 FQNEAQ (reference sequence). Trimming shortened V by 1 base and J by 8 bases, and 17 bases separated the two germline ends. The CDR3 region has the DNA TGTGCCAGCAGCTTAGGGGTAATTGGACAGCTAGAAGCTTTCTTT. Its protein is CASSLGVIGQLEAFF.

This clone was found once. V gene TRBV10-3 combines with J gene TRBJ2-7; 8 positions match TRBD2. The CDR3 spans 13 residues. The V segment lost 8 bases and the J segment 5 bases; nucleotides outside the gene matches: 8. CDR1 and CDR2 from the germline V gene are ENHRY and SYGVKD. CDR3: CAIQAGAGNEQYF. CDR3 sequence (DNA): TGTGCCATCCAAGCGGGAGCAGGTAACGAGCAGTACTTC.